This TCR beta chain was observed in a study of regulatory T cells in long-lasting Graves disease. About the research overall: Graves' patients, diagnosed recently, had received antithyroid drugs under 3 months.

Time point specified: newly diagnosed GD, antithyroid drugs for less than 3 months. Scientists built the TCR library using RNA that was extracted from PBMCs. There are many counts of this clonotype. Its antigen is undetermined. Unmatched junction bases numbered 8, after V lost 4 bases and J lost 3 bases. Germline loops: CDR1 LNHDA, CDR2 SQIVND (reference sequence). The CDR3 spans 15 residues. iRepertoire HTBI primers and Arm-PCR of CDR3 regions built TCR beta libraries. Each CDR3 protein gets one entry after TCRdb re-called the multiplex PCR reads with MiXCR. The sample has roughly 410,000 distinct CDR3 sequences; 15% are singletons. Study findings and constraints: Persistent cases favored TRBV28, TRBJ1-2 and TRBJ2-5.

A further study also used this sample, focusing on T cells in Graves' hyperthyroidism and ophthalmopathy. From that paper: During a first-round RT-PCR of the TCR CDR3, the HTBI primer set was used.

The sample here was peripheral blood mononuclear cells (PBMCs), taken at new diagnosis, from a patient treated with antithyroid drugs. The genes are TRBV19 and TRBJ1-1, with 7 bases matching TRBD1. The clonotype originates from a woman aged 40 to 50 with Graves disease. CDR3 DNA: TGTGCCAGTAGTAAAGGAGGGGGCATACACACTGAAGCTTTCTTT. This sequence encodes CASSKGGGIHTEAFF.